These T cell receptor beta chains were read from a single sample in a study of blood T cell repertoires in COVID-19. Assay used: immunoSEQ multiplex PCR; TCRdb lists only in-frame clones, some missing. The sample records about 82,000 clones, approximately 82% being singletons. Sequenced: peripheral blood. All receptors derive from a man between 50 and 59 years old with active or convalescent COVID-19. Each CDR3 is given without its conserved first and last residue.

cdr3_length: 13
j_call: TRBJ2-2
v_call: TRBV24-1
cdr3_aa: ATSGLGGGAGELF

cdr3_length: 13
j_call: TRBJ2-3
v_call: TRBV5-1
cdr3_aa: ASSIGLAGQDTQY

cdr3_length: 12
j_call: TRBJ1-4
v_call: TRBV11-2
cdr3_aa: ASRSRTTNEKLF

cdr3_length: 12
j_call: TRBJ1-5
v_call: TRBV6-1
cdr3_aa: ASSELTGGQPQH

cdr3_length: 10
j_call: TRBJ1-1
v_call: TRBV10-2
cdr3_aa: ASSEVRREAF

cdr3_length: 13
j_call: TRBJ1-1
v_call: TRBV9
cdr3_aa: ASSVGVTFGLEAF

cdr3_length: 11
j_call: TRBJ1-1
v_call: TRBV3-1/TRBV3-2
cdr3_aa: ASSPQANTEAF

cdr3_length: 11
j_call: TRBJ1-5
v_call: TRBV15
cdr3_aa: ATSSMSNQPQH

cdr3_length: 13
j_call: TRBJ2-1
v_call: TRBV3-1/TRBV3-2
cdr3_aa: ASSQSVSSYNEQF

cdr3_length: 14
j_call: TRBJ1-6
v_call: TRBV6-5
cdr3_aa: ASSYSPETPNSPLH

cdr3_length: 14
j_call: TRBJ1-3
v_call: TRBV7-9
cdr3_aa: ASSMRSGGAGNTIY